Detailed here is one T cell receptor (beta chain). Profiling relied on immunoSEQ multiplex PCR, and the TCRdb table lists in-frame clones only, not all of them. Counted here are approximately 98,000 clones, 82% occurring once; the ten biggest clones make up about 18%. This sample was included in a study of blood T cell repertoires in COVID-19. Study summary: The United States, Italy and Spain were the sources of the acute and convalescent COVID-19 samples. Nucleic acid was either cDNA or gDNA, and it came from T cells, B-cell-depleted T cells, or PBMCs.

Germline V lookup: CDR1 MNHEY, CDR2 SVGAGI. Trimming left V 6 bases short and J 3 bases short, with 12 bases between. This CDR3 contains 14 residues. The material sequenced was peripheral blood. This TCR derives from an elderly man with acute or convalescent COVID-19. The chain employs TRBV6-5 and TRBJ1-5; D ambiguous. The DNA for the CDR3 is TGTGCCAGCAGACTAGACGGTTACAATCAGCCCCAGCATTTT. Translated: CASRLDGYNQPQHF.